The 11 T cell receptor beta chains reported below all come from one sample, sequenced in a study of technical replicates of blood from a handful of donors. Sequencing was performed with immunoSEQ multiplex PCR; in TCRdb, only in-frame clones are kept and a portion is missing. The table records 95,000 or so clones, approximately 96% of them present only once. Sequences were obtained from T cells isolated from PBMCs. The receptors stem from a human donor in good health.

The CDR3 spells CASSEAGGLATSSYEQYF. The DNA of the CDR3 is TGTGCCAGCAGTGAAGCGGGGGGACTAGCGACGAGCTCCTACGAGCAGTACTTC. The chain is built from TRBV2 and TRBJ2-5; 10 bases fit TRBD2. The assigned J gene may be wrong: the sequence end matches TRBJ2-7 better. Germline V CDR1 and CDR2: SNHLY, FYNNEI. This CDR3 comprises 18 residues.

V gene TRBV7-3 combines with J gene TRBJ1-1; no clear D. The CDR3 is 14 residues long. Trimming removed 1 base at V and 1 base at J, with 7 bases between. CDR1 SGHTA and CDR2 FQGTGA come from the germline V gene. In DNA, the CDR3 is TGTGCCAGCAGCTTAAATGCAGGGAACACTGAAGCTTTCTTT. Encoded protein: CASSLNAGNTEAFF.

The genes are TRBV4-2 and TRBJ1-5; 8 bases align to TRBD1. The CDR3 totals 15 residues. Germline values: CDR1 LGHNA, CDR2 YNFKEQ. V shed 1 base, J shed 5 bases, and the junction held 4 bases outside the gene matches. In DNA, the CDR3 is TGTGCCAGCAGCCAAGTCCCAGGGGGCGATCAGCCCCAGCATTTT. This gives the protein CASSQVPGGDQPQHF.

The V and J genes are TRBV27 and TRBJ2-5; TRBD1 matches 7 bases. Per germline, CDR1 MNHEY and CDR2 SMNVEV (reference sequence). This CDR3 has 14 amino acids. V lost 8 bases to trimming and J lost 5 bases; unmatched junction nucleotides: 11. CDR3 sequence: CASSLARGQETQYF. In DNA form, the CDR3 reads TGTGCCAGCTCCCTGGCAAGGGGGCAGGAGACCCAGTACTTC.

V usage is TRBV15 and J usage is TRBJ1-5; TRBD1 is a possible D gene (6 bases). The CDR3 length is 17 residues. V dropped 2 bases and J dropped 0 bases, with 14 bases sitting between them. The germline V gene encodes CDR1 LNHNV and CDR2 YYDKDF (reference sequence). In DNA, the CDR3 is TGTGCCACCAGCAGAACAAACAGGGCTTATAGCAATCAGCCCCAGCATTTT. Translation gives CATSRTNRAYSNQPQHF.

The chain uses TRBV19 and TRBJ1-5, with D possibly matching TRBD1 (5 bases). This CDR3 is 17 amino acids long. CDR1 and CDR2 from the germline V gene are LNHDA and SQIVND (reference sequence). V lost 3 bases to trimming and J lost 0 bases, with 15 bases between them. CDR3 sequence reads: CASSMNRGLISNQPQHF. CDR3 bases: TGTGCCAGTAGTATGAATAGGGGACTGATTAGCAATCAGCCCCAGCATTTT.

The chain employs TRBV2 and TRBJ2-1; the D is unclear. This CDR3 spans 14 amino acids. Deletions cut 3 bases from V and 3 bases from J, with 9 bases between. CDR1 SNHLY and CDR2 FYNNEI come from the germline V gene. For the CDR3, the DNA is TGTGCCAGCAGTGATGGTCTAGTCTACAATGAGCAGTTCTTC. Amino acids: CASSDGLVYNEQFF.

V usage is TRBV11-3 and J usage is TRBJ2-1; no definite D call. This CDR3 has 13 amino acids. Germline V gives CDR1 SGHNT, CDR2 YENEEA. Trimming shortened V by 0 bases and J by 9 bases, and 9 bases separated the two germline ends. Here the CDR3 DNA reads TGTGCCAGCAGCTTAGATGTAGTGCGTGAGCAGTTCTTC. Protein product: CASSLDVVREQFF.

This chain joins TRBV11-2 and TRBJ2-1; D remains ambiguous. Germline V gene lookup returns CDR1 SGHAT and CDR2 FQNNGV. The CDR3 consists of 11 residues. V shed 0 bases and J shed 9 bases, with 3 bases lying between them. CDR3 sequence: CASSLDGEQFF. The CDR3 coding sequence is TGTGCCAGCAGCTTAGACGGTGAGCAGTTCTTC.

CDR3 nucleotide sequence: TGTGCCAGCAGTGCCGGACTAGCGGGAGGGAAGAATGAGCAGTTCTTC. Amino acid sequence: CASSAGLAGGKNEQFF. The rearrangement joins TRBV25-1 to TRBJ2-1; 15 nucleotides align to TRBD2. With 4 bases clipped from V and 7 bases from J, the junction kept 5 bases outside the gene matches. The CDR3 has 16 amino acids. Germline V gene data show CDR1 as MGHDK and CDR2 as SYGVNS.

The chain combines TRBV5-4 with TRBJ2-7, with no clear D. CDR1 and CDR2 (germline): SGHNT, YYREEE (reference sequence). The CDR3 covers 15 residues. V was clipped by 2 bases and J by 4 bases, with 16 bases between them. For the CDR3, the DNA is TGTGCCAGCAGCTTTACCGAGCACTCCCTTTACGAGCAGTACTTC. This sequence encodes CASSFTEHSLYEQYF.